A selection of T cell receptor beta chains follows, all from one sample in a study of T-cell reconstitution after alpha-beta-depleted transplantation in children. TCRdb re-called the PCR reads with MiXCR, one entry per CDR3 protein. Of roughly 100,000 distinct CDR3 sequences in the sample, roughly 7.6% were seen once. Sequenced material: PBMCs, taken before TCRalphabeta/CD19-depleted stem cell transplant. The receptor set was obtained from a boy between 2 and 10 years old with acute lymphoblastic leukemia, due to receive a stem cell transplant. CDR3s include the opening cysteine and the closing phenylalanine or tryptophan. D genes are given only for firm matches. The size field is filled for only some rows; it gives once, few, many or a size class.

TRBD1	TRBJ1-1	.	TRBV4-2	CASSPRTGGVFVLGEAFF	TGTGCCAGCAGCCCGCGGACAGGGGGGGTTTTTGTTCTTGGTGAAGCTTTCTTT
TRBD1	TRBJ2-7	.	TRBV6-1	CASSMPGQGYEQYF	TGTGCCAGCAGTATGCCGGGACAGGGATACGAGCAGTACTTC
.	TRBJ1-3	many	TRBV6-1	CASSELAEGNTIYF	TGTGCCAGCAGTGAATTAGCAGAAGGAAACACCATATATTTT
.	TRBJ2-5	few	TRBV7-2	CASSPQGGRPQETQYF	TGTGCCAGCAGCCCCCAAGGTGGAAGACCCCAAGAGACCCAGTACTTC
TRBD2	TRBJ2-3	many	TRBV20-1	CSAEGPAGATDTQYF	TGCAGTGCCGAGGGCCCAGCGGGGGCCACAGATACGCAGTATTTT
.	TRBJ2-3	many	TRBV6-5	CASTDSGTQYF	TGTGCCAGCACCGACAGCGGAACGCAGTATTTT
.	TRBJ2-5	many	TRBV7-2	CASSLRGEETQYF	TGTGCCAGCAGCTTAAGAGGGGAAGAGACCCAGTACTTC
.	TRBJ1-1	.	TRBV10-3	CAIKSTGPEAFF	TGTGCCATCAAGTCAACAGGGCCTGAAGCTTTCTTT
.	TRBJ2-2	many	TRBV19	CASSPSFPNTGELFF	TGTGCCAGTAGTCCCTCTTTTCCGAACACCGGGGAGCTGTTTTTT
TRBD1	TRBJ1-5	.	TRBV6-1	CASSAQGHFSQPQHF	TGTGCCAGCAGTGCACAGGGGCATTTTAGTCAGCCCCAGCATTTT
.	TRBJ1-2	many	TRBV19	CASMDGYGYTF	TGTGCCAGTATGGACGGTTATGGCTACACCTTC
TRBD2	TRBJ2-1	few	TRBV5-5	CASSPAAGGSREQFF	TGTGCCAGCAGCCCCGCGGCGGGGGGGAGTCGGGAGCAGTTCTTC
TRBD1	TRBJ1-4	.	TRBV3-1	CASSQGGQGDEKLFF	TGTGCCAGCAGCCAAGGGGGCCAGGGGGATGAAAAACTGTTTTTT
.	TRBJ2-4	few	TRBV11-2	CASSLDRLVRAKNIQYF	TGTGCCAGCAGCTTAGACAGGCTTGTTAGAGCCAAAAACATTCAGTACTTC
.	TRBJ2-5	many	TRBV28	CASSYGDRGETQYF	TGTGCCAGCAGTTATGGCGACAGAGGGGAGACCCAGTACTTC
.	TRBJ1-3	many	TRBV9	CASSSSSYTIYF	TGTGCCAGCAGCTCATCAAGTTACACCATATATTTT
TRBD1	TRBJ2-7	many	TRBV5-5	CASSLAPGQGSDEQYF	TGTGCCAGCAGCTTGGCCCCGGGACAGGGTTCCGACGAGCAGTACTTC
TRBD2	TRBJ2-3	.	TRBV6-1	CASSEILSGGADTQYF	TGTGCCAGCAGTGAGATTCTTAGCGGGGGGGCAGATACGCAGTATTTT
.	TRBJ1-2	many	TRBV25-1	CASTEEGREGYTF	TGTGCCAGCACTGAAGAGGGGCGTGAAGGCTACACCTTC
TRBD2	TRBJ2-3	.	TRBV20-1	CSAKGLAGGWGQYF	TGCAGTGCGAAAGGACTAGCGGGGGGGTGGGGGCAGTATTTT
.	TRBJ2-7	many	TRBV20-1	CSARVGLSYEQYF	TGCAGTGCTAGAGTGGGACTCTCCTACGAGCAGTACTTC
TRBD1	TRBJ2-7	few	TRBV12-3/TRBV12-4	CASSLGTGREDEQYF	TGTGCCAGCAGTTTGGGGACAGGGAGGGAGGACGAGCAGTACTTC